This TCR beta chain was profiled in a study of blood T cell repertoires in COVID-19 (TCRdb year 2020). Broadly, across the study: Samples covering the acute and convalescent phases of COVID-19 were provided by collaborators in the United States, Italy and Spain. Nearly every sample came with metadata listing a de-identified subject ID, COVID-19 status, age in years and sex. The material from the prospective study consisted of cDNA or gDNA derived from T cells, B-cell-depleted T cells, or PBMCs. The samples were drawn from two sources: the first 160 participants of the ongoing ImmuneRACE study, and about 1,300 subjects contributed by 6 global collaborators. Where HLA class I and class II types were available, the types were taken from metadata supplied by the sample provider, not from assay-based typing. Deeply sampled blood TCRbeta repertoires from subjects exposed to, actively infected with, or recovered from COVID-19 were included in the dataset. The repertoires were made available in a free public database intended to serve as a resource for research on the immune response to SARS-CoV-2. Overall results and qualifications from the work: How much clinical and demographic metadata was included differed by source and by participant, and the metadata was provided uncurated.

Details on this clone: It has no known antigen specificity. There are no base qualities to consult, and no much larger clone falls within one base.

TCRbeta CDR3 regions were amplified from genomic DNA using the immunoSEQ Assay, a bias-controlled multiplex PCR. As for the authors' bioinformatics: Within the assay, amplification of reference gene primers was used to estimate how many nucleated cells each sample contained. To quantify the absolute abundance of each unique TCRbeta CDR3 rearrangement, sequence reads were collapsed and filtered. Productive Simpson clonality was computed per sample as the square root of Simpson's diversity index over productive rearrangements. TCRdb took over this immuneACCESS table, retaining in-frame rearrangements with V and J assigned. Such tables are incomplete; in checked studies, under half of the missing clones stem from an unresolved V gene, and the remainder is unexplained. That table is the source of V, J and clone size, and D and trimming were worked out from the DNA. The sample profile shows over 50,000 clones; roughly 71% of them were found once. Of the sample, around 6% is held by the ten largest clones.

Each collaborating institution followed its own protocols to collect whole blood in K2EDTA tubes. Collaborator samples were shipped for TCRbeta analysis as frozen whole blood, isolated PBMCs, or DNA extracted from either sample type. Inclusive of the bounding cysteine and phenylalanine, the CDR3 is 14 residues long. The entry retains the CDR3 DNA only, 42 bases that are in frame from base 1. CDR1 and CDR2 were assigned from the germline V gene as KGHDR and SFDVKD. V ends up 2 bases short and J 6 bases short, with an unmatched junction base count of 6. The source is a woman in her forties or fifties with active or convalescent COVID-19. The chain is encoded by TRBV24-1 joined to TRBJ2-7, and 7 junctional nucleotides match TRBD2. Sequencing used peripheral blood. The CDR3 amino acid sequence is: CATSDSAGAREQYF. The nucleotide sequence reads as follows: TGTGCCACCAGTGATTCCGCGGGAGCTCGCGAGCAGTACTTC.